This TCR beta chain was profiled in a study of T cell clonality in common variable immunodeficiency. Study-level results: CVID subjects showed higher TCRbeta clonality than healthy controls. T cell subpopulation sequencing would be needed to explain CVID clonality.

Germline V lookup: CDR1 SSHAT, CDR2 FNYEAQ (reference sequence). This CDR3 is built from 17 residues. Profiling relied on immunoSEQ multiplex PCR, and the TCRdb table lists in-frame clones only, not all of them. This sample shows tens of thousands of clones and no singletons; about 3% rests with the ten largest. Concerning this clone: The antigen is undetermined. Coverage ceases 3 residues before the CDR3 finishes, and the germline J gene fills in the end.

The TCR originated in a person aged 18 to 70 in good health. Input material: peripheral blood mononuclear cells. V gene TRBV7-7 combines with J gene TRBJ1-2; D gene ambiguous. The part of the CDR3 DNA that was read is TGTGCCAGCAGCTTAGGCATGCTGGCGGGAGGGCACAATGAC. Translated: CASSLGMLAGGHND. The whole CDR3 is CASSLGMLAGGHNDYTF.